The count of the clone carrying this T cell receptor beta chain is one. The data were produced by immunoSEQ multiplex PCR, yet TCRdb's version contains in-frame clones alone and is incomplete. The sample lists around 400,000 clones, about 87% occurring once. This sample was taken from a study of blood T cell repertoires in COVID-19. Study at large: Acute and convalescent COVID-19 samples came from the United States, Italy and Spain.

Unmatched junction bases numbered 11, after V lost 3 bases and J lost 8 bases. Germline CDR1 and CDR2: SGHAT and FQDESV (reference sequence). The CDR3 is 15 amino acids. The sequencing input was peripheral blood. V gene TRBV11-1 combines with J gene TRBJ1-1; 8 nucleotides agree with TRBD1. This receptor was taken from a woman in her sixties or seventies with COVID-19, enrolled during active disease. The CDR3 sequence: CASSLGLDRVNEAFF. In DNA, the CDR3 is TGTGCCAGCAGCTTGGGACTGGACAGGGTCAACGAAGCTTTCTTT.